This TCR beta chain is drawn from a study of T cell changes during pregnancy in multiple sclerosis. TCRdb's copy holds only in-frame clones and misses some; the assay was immunoSEQ multiplex PCR. The repertoire has 130,000 or so clones, over 85% of them found once; the top ten carry roughly 5.7%. The CDR3 covers 17 residues. Germline CDR1 and CDR2: LNHNV and YYDKDF (reference sequence). The ends were cut back, 3 bases at V and 2 bases at J, with 19 bases in the middle. Material: peripheral blood, obtained before pregnancy. This chain joins TRBV15 and TRBJ2-5, with D perhaps matching TRBD1 (5 bases). The TCR sequence derives from a female donor with multiple sclerosis, enrolled in a pregnancy study. CDR3 residues: CATSSPFRMTEQETQYF. Here the CDR3 DNA reads TGTGCCACCAGCAGCCCCTTTCGGATGACAGAGCAAGAGACCCAGTACTTC. Full variable domain (remainder filled in from reference TRBV15 and TRBJ2-5): DAMVIQNPRYQVTQFGKPVTLSCSQTLNHNVMYWYQQKSSQAPKLLFHYYDKDFNNEADTPDNFQSRRPNTSFCFLDIRSPGLGDTAMYLCATSSPFRMTEQETQYFGPGTRLLVL.